This TCR beta chain was sequenced in a study of technical replicates of blood from four donors. Measured with immunoSEQ multiplex PCR; TCRdb has only the in-frame clones, and not every one. Of more than 80,000 clones listed, approximately 95% are singletons. The CDR3 extends over 14 amino acids. Germline-derived CDR1 and CDR2 are SGHTA and FQGTGA. In the case of this clone: The junction does not match germline at one end; this may be a read error.

This clonotype originated in a human donor in good health. The V and J genes are TRBV7-3 and TRBJ2-3; 12 bases are a match to TRBD2. Input material: T cells isolated from PBMCs. The CDR3 DNA reads TGTGCCAGCAGCTTAAGACTAGCGGGAGATCCGCAGTATTTT. As protein: CASSLRLAGDPQYF.